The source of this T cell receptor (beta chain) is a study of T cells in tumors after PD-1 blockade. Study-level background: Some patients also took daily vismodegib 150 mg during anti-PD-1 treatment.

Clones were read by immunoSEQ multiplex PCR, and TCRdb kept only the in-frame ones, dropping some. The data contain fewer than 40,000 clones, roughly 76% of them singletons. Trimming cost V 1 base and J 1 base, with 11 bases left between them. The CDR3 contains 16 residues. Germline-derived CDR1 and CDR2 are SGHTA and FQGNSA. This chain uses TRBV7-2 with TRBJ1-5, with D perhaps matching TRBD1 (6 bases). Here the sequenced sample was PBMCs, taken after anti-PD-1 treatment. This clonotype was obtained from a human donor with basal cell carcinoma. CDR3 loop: CASSLVWGASNQPQHF. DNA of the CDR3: TGTGCCAGCAGCTTAGTATGGGGGGCCAGCAATCAGCCCCAGCATTTT.